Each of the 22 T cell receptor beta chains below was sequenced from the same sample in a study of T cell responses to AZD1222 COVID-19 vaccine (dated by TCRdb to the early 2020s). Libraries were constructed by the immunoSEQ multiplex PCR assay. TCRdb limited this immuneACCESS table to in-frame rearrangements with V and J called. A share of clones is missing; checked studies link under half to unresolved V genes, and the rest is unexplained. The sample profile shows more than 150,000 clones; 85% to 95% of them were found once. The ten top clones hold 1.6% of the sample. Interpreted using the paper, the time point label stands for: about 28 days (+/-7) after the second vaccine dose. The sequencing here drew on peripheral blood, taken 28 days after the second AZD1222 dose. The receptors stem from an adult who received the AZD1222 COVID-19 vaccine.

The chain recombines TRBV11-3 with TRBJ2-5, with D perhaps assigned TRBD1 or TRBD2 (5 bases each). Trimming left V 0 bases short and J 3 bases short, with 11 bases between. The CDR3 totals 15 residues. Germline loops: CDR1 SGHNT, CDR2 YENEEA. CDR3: CASSLDSRGEETQYF. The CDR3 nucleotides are TGTGCCAGCAGCTTAGATAGTAGAGGGGAAGAGACCCAGTACTTC.

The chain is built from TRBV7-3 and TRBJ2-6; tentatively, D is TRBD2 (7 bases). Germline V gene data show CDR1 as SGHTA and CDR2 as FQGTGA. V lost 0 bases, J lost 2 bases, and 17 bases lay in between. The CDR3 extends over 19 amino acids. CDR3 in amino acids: CASSLTPPGGGAGANVLTF. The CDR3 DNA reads TGTGCCAGCAGCTTAACGCCCCCGGGGGGCGGGGCTGGGGCCAACGTCCTGACTTTC.

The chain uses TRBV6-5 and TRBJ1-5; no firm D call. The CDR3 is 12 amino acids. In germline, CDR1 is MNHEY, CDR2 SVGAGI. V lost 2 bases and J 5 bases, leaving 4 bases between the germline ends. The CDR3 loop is CASSYLDQPQHF. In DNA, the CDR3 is TGTGCCAGCAGTTACCTGGATCAGCCCCAGCATTTT.

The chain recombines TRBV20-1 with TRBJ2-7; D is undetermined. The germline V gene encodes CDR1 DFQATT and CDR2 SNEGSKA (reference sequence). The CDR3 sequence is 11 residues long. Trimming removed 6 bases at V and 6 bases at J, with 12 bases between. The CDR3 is CSALQWTEQYF. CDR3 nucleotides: TGCAGTGCCCTACAGTGGACCGAGCAGTACTTC.

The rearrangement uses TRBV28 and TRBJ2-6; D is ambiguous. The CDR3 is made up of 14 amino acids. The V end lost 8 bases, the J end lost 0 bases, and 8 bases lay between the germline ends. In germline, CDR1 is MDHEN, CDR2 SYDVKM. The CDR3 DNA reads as TGTGCCAGCGGAAAGTTCTCTGGGGCCAACGTCCTGACTTTC. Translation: CASGKFSGANVLTF.

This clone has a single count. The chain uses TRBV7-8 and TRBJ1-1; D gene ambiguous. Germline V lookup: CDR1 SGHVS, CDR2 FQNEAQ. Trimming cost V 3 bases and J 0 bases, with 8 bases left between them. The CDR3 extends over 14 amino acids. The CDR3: CASSLIIMNTEAFF. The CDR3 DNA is TGTGCCAGCAGCTTGATAATCATGAACACTGAAGCTTTCTTT.

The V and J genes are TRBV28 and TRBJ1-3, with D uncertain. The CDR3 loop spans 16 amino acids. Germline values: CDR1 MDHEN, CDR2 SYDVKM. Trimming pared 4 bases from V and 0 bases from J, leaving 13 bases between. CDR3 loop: CASSSPGGSSGNTIYF. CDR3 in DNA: TGTGCCAGCAGTTCCCCGGGCGGATCCTCTGGAAACACCATATATTTT.

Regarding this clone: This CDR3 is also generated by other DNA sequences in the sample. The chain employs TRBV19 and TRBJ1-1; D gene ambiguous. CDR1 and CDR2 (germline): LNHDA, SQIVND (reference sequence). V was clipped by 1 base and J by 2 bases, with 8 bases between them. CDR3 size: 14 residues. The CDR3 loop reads CASSIGQLNTEAFF. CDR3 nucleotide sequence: TGTGCCAGTAGTATAGGTCAGTTAAACACTGAAGCTTTCTTT.

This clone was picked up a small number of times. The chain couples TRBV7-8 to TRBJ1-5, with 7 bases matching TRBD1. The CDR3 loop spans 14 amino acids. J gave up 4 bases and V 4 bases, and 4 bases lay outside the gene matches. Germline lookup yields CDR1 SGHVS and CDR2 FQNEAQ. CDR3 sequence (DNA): TGTGCCAGCAGCTACGACAGGGTAAATCAGCCCCAGCATTTT. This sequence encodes CASSYDRVNQPQHF.

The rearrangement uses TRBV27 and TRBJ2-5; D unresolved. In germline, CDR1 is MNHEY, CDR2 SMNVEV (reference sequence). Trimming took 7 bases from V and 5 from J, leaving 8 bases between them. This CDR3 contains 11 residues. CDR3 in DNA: TGTGCCAGCACCCTAGGGGAGACCCAGTACTTC. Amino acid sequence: CASTLGETQYF.

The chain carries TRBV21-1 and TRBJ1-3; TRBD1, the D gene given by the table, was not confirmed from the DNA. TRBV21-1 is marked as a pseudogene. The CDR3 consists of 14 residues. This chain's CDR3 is CASSMQGSGNTIYF. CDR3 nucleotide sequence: TGTGCCAGCAGCATGCAGGGGTCGGGAAACACCATATATTTT.

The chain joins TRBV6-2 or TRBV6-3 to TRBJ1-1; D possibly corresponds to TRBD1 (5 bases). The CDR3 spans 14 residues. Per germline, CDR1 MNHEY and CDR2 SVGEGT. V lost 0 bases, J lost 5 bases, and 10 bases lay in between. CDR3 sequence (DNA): TGTGCCAGCAGTTACTCGTTGGGGGAGACTGAAGCTTTCTTT. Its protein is CASSYSLGETEAFF.

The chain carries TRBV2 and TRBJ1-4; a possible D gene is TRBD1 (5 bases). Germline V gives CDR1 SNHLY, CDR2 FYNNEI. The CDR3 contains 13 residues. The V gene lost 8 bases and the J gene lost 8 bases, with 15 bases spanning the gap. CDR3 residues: CASLGGEKEKLFF. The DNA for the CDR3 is TGTGCCAGCCTTGGGGGGGAAAAGGAAAAACTGTTTTTT.

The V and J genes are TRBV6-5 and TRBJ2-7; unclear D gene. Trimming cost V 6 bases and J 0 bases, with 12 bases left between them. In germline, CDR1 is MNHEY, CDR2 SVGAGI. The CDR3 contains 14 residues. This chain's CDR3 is CASSHRDPSYEQYF. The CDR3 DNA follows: TGTGCCAGCAGCCACAGAGACCCCTCCTACGAGCAGTACTTC.

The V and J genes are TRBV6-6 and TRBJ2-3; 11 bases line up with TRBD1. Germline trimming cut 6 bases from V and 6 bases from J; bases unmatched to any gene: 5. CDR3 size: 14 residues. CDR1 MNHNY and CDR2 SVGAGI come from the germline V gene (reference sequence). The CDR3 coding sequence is TGTGCCAGCAGCCTAGGGACAGGGGGTGATACGCAGTATTTT. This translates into CASSLGTGGDTQYF.

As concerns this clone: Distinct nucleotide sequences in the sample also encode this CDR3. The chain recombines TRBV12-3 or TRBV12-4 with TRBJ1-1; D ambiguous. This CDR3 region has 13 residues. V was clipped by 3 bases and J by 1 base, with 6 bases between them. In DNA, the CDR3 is TGTGCCAGCAGTTTGTGGGGGAACACTGAAGCTTTCTTT. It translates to CASSLWGNTEAFF.

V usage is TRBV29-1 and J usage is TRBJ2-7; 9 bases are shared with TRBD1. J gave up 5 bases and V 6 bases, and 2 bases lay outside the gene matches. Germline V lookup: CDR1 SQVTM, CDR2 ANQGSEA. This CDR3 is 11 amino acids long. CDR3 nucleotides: TGCAGCGTCACAGGGGGCAACGAGCAGTACTTC. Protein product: CSVTGGNEQYF.

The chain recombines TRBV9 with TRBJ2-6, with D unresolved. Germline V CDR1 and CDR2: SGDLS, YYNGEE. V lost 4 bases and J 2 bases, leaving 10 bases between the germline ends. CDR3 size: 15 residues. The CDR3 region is CASSPLSPGANVLTF. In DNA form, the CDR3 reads TGTGCCAGCAGCCCACTTTCCCCTGGGGCCAACGTCCTGACTTTC.

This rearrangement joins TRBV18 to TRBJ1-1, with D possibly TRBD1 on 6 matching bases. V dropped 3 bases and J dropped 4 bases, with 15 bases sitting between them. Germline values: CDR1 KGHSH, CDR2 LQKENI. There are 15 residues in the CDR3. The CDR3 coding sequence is TGTGCCAGCTCACCTCGTTTAGGGGGTGGCACTGAAGCTTTCTTT. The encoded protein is CASSPRLGGGTEAFF.

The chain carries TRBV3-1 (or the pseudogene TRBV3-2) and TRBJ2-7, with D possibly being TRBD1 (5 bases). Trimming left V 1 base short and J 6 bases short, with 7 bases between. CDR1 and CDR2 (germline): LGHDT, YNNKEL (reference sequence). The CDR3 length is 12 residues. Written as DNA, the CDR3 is TGTGCCAGCAGCCAAGGGGGCCGCGAGCAGTACTTC. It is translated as CASSQGGREQYF.

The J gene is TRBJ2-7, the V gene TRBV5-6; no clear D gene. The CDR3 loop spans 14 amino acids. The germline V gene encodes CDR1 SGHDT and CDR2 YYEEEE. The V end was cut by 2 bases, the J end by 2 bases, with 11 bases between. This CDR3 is CASSFQVTAYEQYF. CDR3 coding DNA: TGTGCCAGCAGCTTCCAGGTAACGGCCTACGAGCAGTACTTC.

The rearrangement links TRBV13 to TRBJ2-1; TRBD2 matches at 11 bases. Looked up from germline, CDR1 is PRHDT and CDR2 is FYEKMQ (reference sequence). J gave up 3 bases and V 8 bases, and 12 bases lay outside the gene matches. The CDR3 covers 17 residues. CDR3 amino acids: CASPGLAGGNLYNEQFF. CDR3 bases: TGTGCCAGCCCTGGGCTAGCGGGAGGAAATCTCTACAATGAGCAGTTCTTC.